Reported below is one TCR beta chain. Assay used: immunoSEQ multiplex PCR; TCRdb lists only in-frame clones, some missing. In the table there are about 380,000 clones, more than 75% of which are singletons. These data belong to a study of blood T cell repertoires in COVID-19. This TCR was sampled from a woman in her 30s who had recovered from COVID-19. Sequences were obtained from PBMCs or T cells enriched from blood (not recorded which).

The CDR3: CASTGQNHQPQHF. The CDR3 DNA sequence: TGTGCCAGCACGGGACAGAACCATCAGCCCCAGCATTTT. V is TRBV19 and J is TRBJ1-5, with 7 bases matching TRBD1. The CDR3 extends over 13 amino acids. V was clipped by 9 bases and J by 5 bases; unmatched bases: 7. In germline, CDR1 is LNHDA, CDR2 SQIVND (reference sequence).